The rows below give T cell receptor beta chains drawn from one sample of a study of immune evolution from preneoplasia to lung adenocarcinoma. The protocol was immunoSEQ multiplex PCR, while the TCRdb copy is restricted to in-frame clones and leaves out a portion. Altogether about 3,600 clones are present, over 45% being singletons, with the ten largest covering less than 7.5%. Sequencing used FFPE normal lung tissue adjacent to the tumor. The receptor set was obtained from a person aged 45 to 59 with lung adenocarcinoma. CDR3s include the opening cysteine and the closing phenylalanine or tryptophan. The order of the fields is CDR3 length, J gene, V gene, clone size, D gene, CDR3 protein, CDR3 DNA. The D gene is left open where the match is weak. The listing skips clone size in some rows; elsewhere it reads once, few, many or a size class.

CDR3 length: 11
J gene: TRBJ1-2
V gene: TRBV20-1
clone size: NA
D gene: NA
CDR3 protein: CSASEGKGYTF
CDR3 DNA: TGCAGTGCTAGTGAAGGGAAAGGCTACACCTTC

CDR3 length: 16
J gene: TRBJ2-1
V gene: TRBV7-3
clone size: few
D gene: TRBD1
CDR3 protein: CASSLGMGTGDNEQFF
CDR3 DNA: TGTGCCAGCAGCTTAGGGATGGGGACAGGGGACAATGAGCAGTTCTTC

CDR3 length: 13
J gene: TRBJ2-7
V gene: TRBV7-9
clone size: NA
D gene: NA
CDR3 protein: CASSSTGYNEQYF
CDR3 DNA: TGTGCCAGCAGCTCAACAGGGTACAACGAGCAGTACTTC

CDR3 length: 14
J gene: TRBJ2-2
V gene: TRBV25-1
clone size: NA
D gene: NA
CDR3 protein: CASSDLASRAGLFF
CDR3 DNA: TGTGCCAGCAGTGATCTCGCCAGCCGGGCCGGGCTGTTTTTT

CDR3 length: 12
J gene: TRBJ2-7
V gene: TRBV28
clone size: few
D gene: NA
CDR3 protein: CAHGGSSYEQYF
CDR3 DNA: TGTGCCCACGGGGGTAGCTCCTACGAGCAGTACTTC

CDR3 length: 16
J gene: TRBJ2-1
V gene: TRBV11-2
clone size: few
D gene: NA
CDR3 protein: CASSLVTVTPFNEQFF
CDR3 DNA: TGTGCCAGCAGCTTAGTGACAGTTACCCCGTTCAATGAGCAGTTCTTC

CDR3 length: 15
J gene: TRBJ2-1
V gene: TRBV7-9
clone size: NA
D gene: NA
CDR3 protein: CASSSEGGGGNEQFF
CDR3 DNA: TGTGCCAGCAGCTCAGAAGGTGGAGGGGGCAATGAGCAGTTCTTC

CDR3 length: 14
J gene: TRBJ1-1
V gene: TRBV6-1
clone size: large
D gene: NA
CDR3 protein: CASSYQEQNTEAFF
CDR3 DNA: TGTGCCAGCTCCTACCAGGAACAGAACACTGAAGCTTTCTTT

CDR3 length: 14
J gene: TRBJ2-7
V gene: TRBV5-1
clone size: NA
D gene: NA
CDR3 protein: CASSKSLGAYEQYF
CDR3 DNA: TGCGCCAGCAGCAAGAGCTTGGGGGCCTACGAGCAGTACTTC

CDR3 length: 15
J gene: TRBJ1-2
V gene: TRBV10-3
clone size: few
D gene: NA
CDR3 protein: CAISGGLTGSDGYTF
CDR3 DNA: TGTGCCATCAGTGGCGGACTGACAGGCTCGGATGGCTACACCTTC

CDR3 length: 14
J gene: TRBJ2-7
V gene: TRBV28
clone size: NA
D gene: TRBD2
CDR3 protein: CASSLSSGFYEQYF
CDR3 DNA: TGTGCCAGCAGTTTGTCTAGCGGGTTCTACGAGCAGTACTTC

CDR3 length: 14
J gene: TRBJ2-3
V gene: TRBV11-3
clone size: once
D gene: NA
CDR3 protein: CASSLDWETDTQYF
CDR3 DNA: TGTGCCAGCAGCTTAGACTGGGAGACAGATACGCAGTATTTT

CDR3 length: 13
J gene: TRBJ2-7
V gene: TRBV6-5
clone size: NA
D gene: NA
CDR3 protein: CASSYSGDSSQYF
CDR3 DNA: TGTGCCAGCAGTTACTCCGGAGACAGTTCGCAGTACTTC

CDR3 length: 13
J gene: TRBJ1-6
V gene: TRBV6-1
clone size: few
D gene: NA
CDR3 protein: CASSEEEVRPLHF
CDR3 DNA: TGTGCCAGCAGTGAAGAAGAGGTCCGGCCCCTCCACTTT

CDR3 length: 17
J gene: TRBJ2-1
V gene: TRBV7-6
clone size: NA
D gene: NA
CDR3 protein: CASSSNGLSSSYNEQFF
CDR3 DNA: TGTGCCAGCAGCTCTAACGGACTATCGAGCTCCTACAATGAGCAGTTCTTC

CDR3 length: 13
J gene: TRBJ1-2
V gene: TRBV27
clone size: NA
D gene: NA
CDR3 protein: CASSDRINYGYTF
CDR3 DNA: TGTGCCAGCAGCGACAGAATTAACTATGGCTACACCTTC

CDR3 length: 14
J gene: TRBJ2-3
V gene: TRBV7-3
clone size: few
D gene: NA
CDR3 protein: CASSSNRRADTQYF
CDR3 DNA: TGTGCCAGCAGCTCCAATCGGAGGGCAGATACGCAGTATTTT

CDR3 length: 16
J gene: TRBJ2-3
V gene: TRBV5-1
clone size: NA
D gene: TRBD2
CDR3 protein: CASSLDKREWTDTQYF
CDR3 DNA: TGCGCCAGCAGCTTGGACAAGCGGGAATGGACAGATACGCAGTATTTT

CDR3 length: 15
J gene: TRBJ2-5
V gene: TRBV28
clone size: NA
D gene: TRBD1
CDR3 protein: CASSLVYRGQETQYF
CDR3 DNA: TGTGCCAGCAGTTTGGTCTACAGGGGGCAAGAGACCCAGTACTTC

CDR3 length: 14
J gene: TRBJ1-5
V gene: TRBV30
clone size: NA
D gene: NA
CDR3 protein: CAWRRKGGNQPQHF
CDR3 DNA: TGTGCCTGGAGACGTAAAGGAGGCAATCAGCCCCAGCATTTT

CDR3 length: 16
J gene: TRBJ2-6
V gene: TRBV6-6
clone size: NA
D gene: TRBD1
CDR3 protein: CASSRGQGAGANVLTF
CDR3 DNA: TGTGCCAGCAGTCGAGGACAGGGGGCTGGGGCCAACGTCCTGACTTTC

CDR3 length: 16
J gene: TRBJ1-1
V gene: TRBV7-6
clone size: NA
D gene: NA
CDR3 protein: CASSRNRAGSDTEAFF
CDR3 DNA: TGTGCCAGCAGCCGAAACAGGGCAGGATCGGACACTGAAGCTTTCTTT

CDR3 length: 14
J gene: TRBJ1-6
V gene: TRBV5-6
clone size: NA
D gene: TRBD1
CDR3 protein: CASTRDREHSPLHF
CDR3 DNA: TGTGCCAGCACCAGGGACAGGGAGCATTCACCCCTCCACTTT

CDR3 length: 11
J gene: TRBJ2-7
V gene: TRBV30
clone size: few
D gene: NA
CDR3 protein: CAWSDGDEQYF
CDR3 DNA: TGTGCCTGGAGTGATGGAGACGAGCAGTACTTC

CDR3 length: 17
J gene: TRBJ2-1
V gene: TRBV7-8
clone size: NA
D gene: NA
CDR3 protein: CASSLVLNVGQRIEQFF
CDR3 DNA: TGTGCCAGCAGCTTAGTATTGAATGTCGGACAGAGAATTGAGCAGTTCTTC

CDR3 length: 13
J gene: TRBJ2-7
V gene: TRBV29-1
clone size: few
D gene: TRBD1
CDR3 protein: CSVGPGQGYEQYF
CDR3 DNA: TGCAGCGTTGGACCGGGACAGGGCTACGAGCAGTACTTC

CDR3 length: 13
J gene: TRBJ1-3
V gene: TRBV7-8
clone size: medium-sized
D gene: NA
CDR3 protein: CASSSGPGNTIYF
CDR3 DNA: TGTGCCAGCAGCTCAGGGCCTGGAAACACCATATATTTT

CDR3 length: 13
J gene: TRBJ1-5
V gene: TRBV6-1
clone size: few
D gene: NA
CDR3 protein: CASSETGIQPQHF
CDR3 DNA: TGTGCCAGCAGTGAAACGGGAATTCAGCCCCAGCATTTT

CDR3 length: 15
J gene: TRBJ2-5
V gene: TRBV18
clone size: NA
D gene: NA
CDR3 protein: CASSPPGLSGETQYF
CDR3 DNA: TGTGCCAGCTCACCACCCGGGCTGAGTGGAGAGACCCAGTACTTC

CDR3 length: 16
J gene: TRBJ2-5
V gene: TRBV6-4
clone size: few
D gene: NA
CDR3 protein: CASSVPWLTVRETQYF
CDR3 DNA: TGTGCCAGCAGTGTCCCCTGGCTGACAGTAAGGGAGACCCAGTACTTC

CDR3 length: 15
J gene: TRBJ2-5
V gene: TRBV6-5
clone size: NA
D gene: TRBD1
CDR3 protein: CASRTRDRGQETQYF
CDR3 DNA: TGTGCCAGCAGGACCCGGGACAGGGGGCAAGAGACCCAGTACTTC

CDR3 length: 13
J gene: TRBJ1-2
V gene: TRBV9
clone size: NA
D gene: NA
CDR3 protein: CASSPHRSYGYTF
CDR3 DNA: TGTGCCAGCAGCCCCCACCGCAGCTATGGCTACACCTTC

CDR3 length: 18
J gene: TRBJ2-3
V gene: TRBV4-2
clone size: NA
D gene: TRBD2
CDR3 protein: CASSQEVVAGGPTDTQYF
CDR3 DNA: TGTGCCAGCAGCCAAGAAGTGGTAGCGGGAGGGCCGACAGATACGCAGTATTTT

CDR3 length: 16
J gene: TRBJ2-7
V gene: TRBV11-2
clone size: NA
D gene: NA
CDR3 protein: CASSRGGGRSSYEQYF
CDR3 DNA: TGTGCCAGCAGCCGAGGGGGGGGCCGGAGCTCCTACGAGCAGTACTTC

CDR3 length: 16
J gene: TRBJ2-3
V gene: TRBV7-8
clone size: NA
D gene: NA
CDR3 protein: CASSFLRAFSTDTQYF
CDR3 DNA: TGTGCCAGCAGCTTCCTCAGGGCCTTTAGCACAGATACGCAGTATTTT

CDR3 length: 13
J gene: TRBJ2-5
V gene: TRBV30
clone size: medium-sized
D gene: NA
CDR3 protein: CASGSQGQETQYF
CDR3 DNA: TGTGCCTCTGGATCCCAGGGACAAGAGACCCAGTACTTC

CDR3 length: 12
J gene: TRBJ2-1
V gene: TRBV19
clone size: NA
D gene: NA
CDR3 protein: CASSYAGNEQFF
CDR3 DNA: TGTGCCAGTAGTTACGCCGGGAATGAGCAGTTCTTC

CDR3 length: 14
J gene: TRBJ2-3
V gene: TRBV5-1
clone size: NA
D gene: TRBD2
CDR3 protein: CASRLADNTDTQYF
CDR3 DNA: TGCGCCAGCAGACTAGCGGATAACACAGATACGCAGTATTTT

CDR3 length: 17
J gene: TRBJ1-2
V gene: TRBV28
clone size: NA
D gene: TRBD1
CDR3 protein: CASSQNPGQAFNYGYTF
CDR3 DNA: TGTGCCAGCAGCCAAAACCCGGGACAGGCTTTTAACTATGGCTACACCTTC

CDR3 length: 12
J gene: TRBJ1-2
V gene: TRBV30
clone size: NA
D gene: TRBD1
CDR3 protein: CAWTSYRGGYTF
CDR3 DNA: TGTGCCTGGACGTCGTACAGGGGAGGCTACACCTTC

CDR3 length: 14
J gene: TRBJ2-1
V gene: TRBV6-6
clone size: NA
D gene: TRBD1
CDR3 protein: CASSLRDRNNEQFF
CDR3 DNA: TGTGCCAGCAGCCTAAGGGACAGAAACAATGAGCAGTTCTTC